This TCR beta chain was retrieved from a study of cytomegalovirus exposure and HLA in healthy donors. Overall study findings and caveats: First-cohort TCR clusters were later found to tend to co-occur in the roughly 120 validation repertoires.

J was trimmed by 2 bases and V by 6 bases; bases with no gene match: 4. The CDR3 totals 14 residues. Germline V gene lookup returns CDR1 MRHNA and CDR2 SNTAGT. Of note for this clone: The antigen is undetermined.

Profiling relied on immunoSEQ multiplex PCR, and the TCRdb table lists in-frame clones only, not all of them. The sample yields approximately 200,000 clones, 88% seen once. This clonotype was obtained from a woman aged 18-29 years in good health and CMV-seronegative. The V gene is TRBV6-4, the J gene TRBJ2-3, with TRBD2 matching 8 bases. Sequencing was done on a sample of PBMCs. This CDR3 is CASREREITDTQYF. The DNA for the CDR3 is TGTGCCAGCAGGGAGCGGGAGATCACAGATACGCAGTATTTT.